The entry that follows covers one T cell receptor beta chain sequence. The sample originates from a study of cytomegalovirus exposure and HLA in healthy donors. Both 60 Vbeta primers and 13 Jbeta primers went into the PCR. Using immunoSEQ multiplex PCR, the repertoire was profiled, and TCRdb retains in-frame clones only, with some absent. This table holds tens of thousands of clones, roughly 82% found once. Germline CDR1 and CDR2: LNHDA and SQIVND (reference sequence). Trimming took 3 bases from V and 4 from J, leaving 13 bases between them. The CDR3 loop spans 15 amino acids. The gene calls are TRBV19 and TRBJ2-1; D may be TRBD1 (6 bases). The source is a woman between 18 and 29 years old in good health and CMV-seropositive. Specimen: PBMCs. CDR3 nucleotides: TGTGCCAGTAGTATCGCAGGGGACGGTTACAATGAGCAGTTCTTC. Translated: CASSIAGDGYNEQFF.